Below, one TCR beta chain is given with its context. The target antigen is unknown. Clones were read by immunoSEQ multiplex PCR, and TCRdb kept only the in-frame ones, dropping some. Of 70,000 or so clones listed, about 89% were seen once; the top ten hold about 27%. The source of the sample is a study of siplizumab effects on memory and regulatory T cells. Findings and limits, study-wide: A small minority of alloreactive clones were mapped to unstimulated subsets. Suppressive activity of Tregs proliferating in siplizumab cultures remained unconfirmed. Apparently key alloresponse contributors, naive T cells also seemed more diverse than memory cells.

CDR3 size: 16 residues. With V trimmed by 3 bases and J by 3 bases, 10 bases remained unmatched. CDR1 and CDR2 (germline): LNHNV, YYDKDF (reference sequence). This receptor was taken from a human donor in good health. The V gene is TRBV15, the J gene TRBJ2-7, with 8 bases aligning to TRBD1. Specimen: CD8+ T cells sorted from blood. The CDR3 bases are TGTGCCACCAGCAGCCGCCCAGCGGACAGGGTCTACGAGCAGTACTTC. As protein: CATSSRPADRVYEQYF.